A single T cell receptor (beta chain) is shown here with its context. Its target is unknown. This specimen comes from a study of OX40 agonist ivuxolimab in advanced cancers. Study-wide context: Eligibility admitted prior anti-PD-1, anti-PD-L1 or anti-CTLA-4 therapy; 35% to 40% had some. Whole-study findings and limits: Some nonresponders also had low normalized T-cell clonal expansion.

TCRdb keeps only in-frame clones here, not all; method: immunoSEQ multiplex PCR. This repertoire shows some 45,000 clones, 89% found once; its top ten account for approximately 16%. J gave up 1 base and V 8 bases, and 9 bases lay outside the gene matches. Germline-derived CDR1 and CDR2 are SNHLY and FYNNEI. This CDR3 spans 15 amino acids. This chain connects TRBV2 to TRBJ2-7; TRBD2 matches 9 bases. Sequencing used CD4+ or CD8+ T cells sorted from blood, obtained in a trial of the OX40 agonist ivuxolimab. This TCR was recovered from an adult with an advanced solid tumor such as melanoma, head and neck, liver or kidney cancer. The CDR3 sequence is CASGRLADVSYEQYF. The CDR3, as DNA: TGTGCCAGCGGTAGACTAGCGGACGTTTCCTACGAGCAGTACTTC.